The 21 T cell receptor beta chains presented below share a single source sample, sequenced in a study of blood T cell repertoires in COVID-19. Clones were read by immunoSEQ multiplex PCR, and TCRdb kept only the in-frame ones, dropping some. The table includes about 260,000 clones, roughly 90% detected once. The sample was peripheral blood. These receptors were collected from a human donor in a cohort sampled during active COVID-19.

The chain joins TRBV3-1 (or the pseudogene TRBV3-2) to TRBJ2-5, with TRBD2 matching 10 bases. V trimming: 1 base; J trimming: 2 bases; junction bases outside the gene matches: 7. Germline CDR1 is LGHDT and CDR2 is YNNKEL (reference sequence). The CDR3 extends over 17 amino acids. The DNA of the CDR3 is TGTGCCAGCAGCCAAGGAATCTTAGCGGGGGGTCAAGAGACCCAGTACTTC. Amino acids: CASSQGILAGGQETQYF.

V and J are TRBV4-1 and TRBJ2-4; 7 bases are a match to TRBD2. CDR1 MGHRA and CDR2 YSYEKL come from the germline V gene. The CDR3 is 17 amino acids. V lost 2 bases, J lost 3 bases, and 10 bases stayed unmatched. The CDR3 DNA is TGCGCCAGCAGCCAACCTACTAGCGCAGCTGGCAAAAACATTCAGTACTTC. Encoded protein: CASSQPTSAAGKNIQYF.

The chain has TRBV7-8 and TRBJ2-7, with 7 bases that match TRBD1. J was trimmed by 3 bases and V by 8 bases; bases with no gene match: 1. Germline V lookup: CDR1 SGHVS, CDR2 FQNEAQ. This CDR3 is 11 amino acids long. The CDR3 DNA follows: TGTGCCAGCCGACAGGGCTACGAGCAGTACTTC. It encodes CASRQGYEQYF.

The chain couples TRBV5-4 to TRBJ2-3; 8 positions match TRBD2. This CDR3 has 15 amino acids. Germline CDR1 SGHNT, CDR2 YYREEE (reference sequence). Trimming removed 7 bases from V and 5 bases from J; junction bases left unmatched: 12. This CDR3 reads CASGLGAGGIDTQYF. The DNA for the CDR3 is TGTGCCAGCGGTTTAGGGGCGGGGGGAATAGATACGCAGTATTTT.

The chain recombines TRBV19 with TRBJ2-3, with 11 positions matching TRBD2. CDR3 length equals 16 residues. After removal of 6 bases from V and 7 bases from J, the junction contained 12 bases not matched to a gene. In germline, CDR1 is LNHDA, CDR2 SQIVND (reference sequence). CDR3 coding DNA: TGTGCCAGTAGCCCCTCTAGCGGGGGGCCTCGGAATACGCAGTATTTT. Amino acids: CASSPSSGGPRNTQYF.

This clone was counted between two and nine times. The chain is built from TRBV10-1 and TRBJ1-1; weak D call: TRBD1 (6 bases). Germline values: CDR1 WNHNN, CDR2 SYGVQD (reference sequence). With 2 bases removed from V and 4 bases from J, the gap between germline ends came to 8 bases. The CDR3 sequence is 13 residues long. This CDR3 is CASSESRGTEAFF. CDR3 nucleotide sequence: TGCGCCAGCAGTGAGAGCAGGGGCACTGAAGCTTTCTTT.

The J gene is TRBJ2-3, the V gene TRBV3-1 (or the pseudogene TRBV3-2), with TRBD1 identical over 9 bases. V gave up 2 bases and J gave up 0 bases; unmatched junction bases: 6. The CDR3 consists of 17 residues. CDR1 is LGHDT, CDR2 YNNKEL, per germline (reference sequence). The CDR3, as DNA: TGTGCCAGCAGCCAATCCCCCGGGACAGGGAGCACAGATACGCAGTATTTT. Translating it yields CASSQSPGTGSTDTQYF.

The V gene is TRBV9, the J gene TRBJ2-4; no clear D. The V and J ends lost 0 bases and 6 bases respectively, with 7 bases between them. This CDR3 contains 13 residues. Germline values: CDR1 SGDLS, CDR2 YYNGEE. In nucleotides, the CDR3 is TGTGCCAGCAGCGTAGGATATAGAAACATTCAGTACTTC. Protein product: CASSVGYRNIQYF.

The chain recombines TRBV2 with TRBJ1-6; tentative D call: TRBD1 (5 bases). V dropped 10 bases and J dropped 3 bases, with 7 bases sitting between them. Germline CDR1 SNHLY, CDR2 FYNNEI. The CDR3 spans 12 residues. The CDR3 is CATQGYNSPLHF. CDR3 DNA sequence: TGTGCCACCCAGGGCTATAATTCACCCCTCCACTTT.

This chain uses TRBV4-1 with TRBJ1-4; D unresolved. Trimming shortened V by 0 bases and J by 8 bases, and 10 bases separated the two germline ends. Germline CDR1 and CDR2: MGHRA and YSYEKL. There are 14 residues in the CDR3. This chain's CDR3 is CASSQEKRGEKLFF. In nucleotides, the CDR3 is TGCGCCAGCAGCCAAGAGAAGCGCGGGGAAAAACTGTTTTTT.

This clone occurred a few times. The chain combines TRBV19 with TRBJ1-4; a weak D match, TRBD1 (5 bases). The CDR3 spans 14 residues. Germline loops: CDR1 LNHDA, CDR2 SQIVND (reference sequence). Trimming removed 0 bases at V and 7 bases at J, with 9 bases between. As DNA, the CDR3 is TGTGCCAGTAGTATAGACAGAAGGGGTGAAAAACTGTTTTTT. It codes for CASSIDRRGEKLFF.

The genes are TRBV10-3 and TRBJ1-2; TRBD1 aligns across 8 bases. Per germline, CDR1 ENHRY and CDR2 SYGVKD. With 6 bases clipped from V and 11 bases from J, the junction kept 11 bases outside the gene matches. This CDR3 contains 13 residues. The CDR3 spells CAISIDRGPKYTF. The DNA for the CDR3 is TGTGCCATCAGCATAGACAGGGGCCCGAAGTACACCTTC.

CDR3 in DNA: TGTGCCACCAGTGATTCATTAGCAGGGGCCAACGTCCTGACTTTC. Its protein is CATSDSLAGANVLTF. The J gene is TRBJ2-6, the V gene TRBV24-1; D unresolved. CDR1 and CDR2 (germline): KGHDR, SFDVKD. The CDR3 totals 15 residues. The germline V and J ends were trimmed by 2 bases and 4 bases, with 8 bases remaining between them.

To note about this clone: Other nucleotide sequences in the sample specify the same CDR3. The chain carries TRBV27 and TRBJ2-7; 7 bases match TRBD2. This CDR3 region has 13 residues. V lost 2 bases to trimming and J lost 4 bases; unmatched junction nucleotides: 2. Germline CDR1 and CDR2: MNHEY and SMNVEV (reference sequence). The CDR3 sequence is CASSLGGGYEQYF. CDR3 nucleotide sequence: TGTGCCAGCAGTTTAGGGGGAGGGTACGAGCAGTACTTC.

The chain combines TRBV5-5 with TRBJ2-7, with 11 bases lining up with TRBD2. Germline CDR1 and CDR2: SGHKS and YYEKEE (reference sequence). This CDR3 has 17 amino acids. V gave up 1 base and J gave up 0 bases; unmatched junction bases: 6. DNA of the CDR3: TGTGCCAGCAGCTTGATTCTTAGCGGGGGGGCCTCCTACGAGCAGTACTTC. Residues: CASSLILSGGASYEQYF.

The CDR3 nucleotides are TGTGCCAGCAGCGTAGGGCTGAATAACGAGCAGTACTTC. This codes for CASSVGLNNEQYF. The V call is TRBV9, the J call TRBJ2-7; D unresolved. Germline CDR1 reads SGDLS; CDR2 reads YYNGEE. V was shortened by 0 bases and J by 5 bases, with 9 bases between the two germline ends. This CDR3 is built from 13 residues.

This clone was counted only a few times. The chain joins TRBV18 to TRBJ2-1; the D gene is possibly TRBD2 (6 bases). Germline loops: CDR1 KGHSH, CDR2 LQKENI. The CDR3 length is 13 residues. Trimming removed 2 bases from V and 4 bases from J, with 6 bases in between. CDR3 in amino acids: CASSPGGYNEQFF. The CDR3 coding sequence is TGTGCCAGCTCACCAGGGGGGTACAATGAGCAGTTCTTC. The full variable domain, with the rest looked up from reference TRBV18 and TRBJ2-1, is NAGVMQNPRHLVRRRGQEARLRCSPMKGHSHVYWYRQLPEEGLKFMVYLQKENIIDESGMPKERFSAEFPKEGPSILRIQQVVRGDSAAYFCASSPGGYNEQFFGPGTRLTVL.

The chain has TRBV4-3 and TRBJ1-1; D is unresolved. The CDR3 loop spans 15 amino acids. Trimming cost V 3 bases and J 0 bases, with 11 bases left between them. Germline CDR1 reads LGHNA; CDR2 reads YSLEER. The CDR3 DNA reads as TGCGCCAGCAGCCAGGCCAACGTCATGAACACTGAAGCTTTCTTT. It is translated as CASSQANVMNTEAFF.

The rearrangement joins TRBV4-3 to TRBJ2-7; 7 nucleotides line up with TRBD1. From germline, CDR1 is LGHNA and CDR2 YSLEER. Germline trimming cut 6 bases from V and 2 bases from J; bases unmatched to any gene: 10. The CDR3 covers 15 residues. The CDR3 sequence is CASRESNRGAYEQYF. The CDR3 nucleotides read TGCGCCAGCAGGGAAAGTAACAGGGGAGCCTACGAGCAGTACTTC.

This rearrangement joins TRBV7-9 to TRBJ2-3; no clear D gene. The CDR3 sequence is 15 residues long. V lost 5 bases to trimming and J lost 2 bases, with 14 bases between them. Germline CDR1 is SEHNR and CDR2 is FQNEAQ (reference sequence). The CDR3 reads CASSPRVFLTDTQYF. The CDR3 DNA is TGTGCCAGCAGCCCTCGAGTCTTTCTCACAGATACGCAGTATTTT.

The chain combines TRBV27 with TRBJ1-2; TRBD1 agrees at 9 bases. The CDR3 extends over 14 amino acids. The V gene end was trimmed by 5 bases and the J gene end by 9 bases; junction bases not matched to a gene: 10. The germline CDR1 and CDR2 sequences are MNHEY and SMNVEV (reference sequence). Here the CDR3 reads CASSLGTGIGSYTF. Here the CDR3 DNA reads TGTGCCAGCAGTCTAGGGACAGGGATTGGTAGCTACACCTTC.